These T cell receptor beta chains were read from a single sample in a study of blood T cell repertoires in COVID-19. The repertoire was sequenced with immunoSEQ multiplex PCR; TCRdb's copy has only in-frame clones and lacks some. The repertoire holds 20,000 to 25,000 clones, with around 83% as singletons. The sample comprised peripheral blood. The receptors originated from a man between 65 and 85 years old with acute or convalescent COVID-19. Each CDR3 is given with its conserved first and last residue. D genes are given only for firm matches. Expanded clones are given a class, and other clones once, few, many or no size at all.

clone size,J gene,V gene,D gene,CDR3 protein,CDR3 DNA
medium-sized,TRBJ1-3,TRBV4-1,-,CASSQAGASGNTIYF,TGCGCCAGCAGCCAAGCGGGTGCCTCTGGAAACACCATATATTTT
-,TRBJ1-1,TRBV24-1,-,CATRGGMNTEAFF,TGTGCCACCCGGGGGGGGATGAACACTGAAGCTTTCTTT
-,TRBJ2-1,TRBV28,TRBD2,CASTWGTSGTNEQFF,TGTGCCAGCACCTGGGGGACTAGCGGGACCAATGAGCAGTTCTTC
-,TRBJ1-3,TRBV19,TRBD1,CASSSDRGSSGNTIYF,TGTGCCAGTAGTTCCGACAGGGGAAGCTCTGGAAACACCATATATTTT
-,TRBJ2-1,TRBV20-1,-,CSAGGTNEQFF,TGCAGTGCCGGCGGGACGAATGAGCAGTTCTTC
-,TRBJ2-7,TRBV9,-,CASSVNTHEQYF,TGTGCCAGCAGCGTTAACACCCACGAGCAGTACTTC
-,TRBJ1-5,TRBV9,-,CASSADIGDNQPQHF,TGTGCCAGCAGCGCGGACATAGGGGACAATCAGCCCCAGCATTTT
-,TRBJ2-2,TRBV19,TRBD1,CASSIQGRPGELFF,TGTGCCAGTAGCATACAGGGGCGGCCCGGGGAGCTGTTTTTT
once,TRBJ2-5,TRBV7-8,-,CASSPGGRDPTQETQYF,TGTGCCAGCAGCCCCGGGGGGCGGGATCCTACCCAAGAGACCCAGTACTTC
-,TRBJ2-7,TRBV6-1,-,CASSETGTLEQYF,TGTGCCAGCAGTGAGACGGGGACTCTCGAGCAGTACTTC
-,TRBJ1-6,TRBV5-5,-,CASSRDRPASNSPLHF,TGTGCCAGCAGCAGAGACAGGCCCGCTTCTAATTCACCCCTCCACTTT
-,TRBJ2-5,TRBV11-3,TRBD2,CASSLGVSGGTEETQYF,TGTGCCAGCAGCTTAGGTGTTAGCGGGGGCACGGAGGAGACCCAGTACTTC
-,TRBJ1-1,TRBV10-2,-,CASTPGPGTLSTEAFF,TGCGCCAGCACCCCGGGCCCCGGGACATTATCCACTGAAGCTTTCTTT
-,TRBJ2-1,TRBV5-4,TRBD2,CASSAGGGPYNEQFF,TGTGCCAGCAGCGCGGGAGGGGGGCCTTACAATGAGCAGTTCTTC
-,TRBJ1-4,TRBV4-1,-,CASSQGQNNEKLFF,TGCGCCAGCAGCCAAGGACAGAATAATGAAAAACTGTTTTTT
-,TRBJ1-3,TRBV11-3,-,CASSDRSSGNTIYF,TGTGCCAGCAGCGACAGATCCTCTGGAAACACCATATATTTT
-,TRBJ1-5,TRBV7-8,-,CASSLSRTQSNQPQHF,TGTGCCAGCAGCTTATCCAGGACACAGAGCAATCAGCCCCAGCATTTT
few,TRBJ2-3,TRBV19,-,CASSGGLSDTQYF,TGTGCCAGTAGCGGGGGGCTTTCAGATACGCAGTATTTT
-,TRBJ1-5,TRBV11-2,-,CASSSGSNQPQHF,TGTGCCAGCAGCTCGGGTAGCAATCAGCCCCAGCATTTT
once,TRBJ2-7,TRBV5-1,TRBD1,CASSSYDRGSDEQYF,TGCGCCAGCAGCTCCTACGACAGGGGCAGCGACGAGCAGTACTTC
-,TRBJ1-5,TRBV27,-,CASSPPGQPQHF,TGTGCCAGCAGCCCCCCCGGTCAGCCCCAGCATTTT
-,TRBJ2-1,TRBV7-2,-,CASSPRGQAAWDEQFF,TGTGCCAGCAGCCCAAGGGGACAAGCGGCCTGGGATGAGCAGTTCTTC
-,TRBJ2-3,TRBV3-1/TRBV3-2,-,CASSQSSTDTQYF,TGTGCCAGCAGCCAGTCTAGCACAGATACGCAGTATTTT
-,TRBJ1-2,TRBV2,-,CASSPDRNYGYTF,TGTGCCAGCAGCCCCGACAGGAACTATGGCTACACCTTC
-,TRBJ1-3,TRBV28,-,CASRRSSGNTIYF,TGTGCCAGCAGGAGGAGCTCTGGAAACACCATATATTTT
-,TRBJ1-2,TRBV10-3,-,CAISESQGLSYGYTF,TGTGCCATCAGTGAGTCGCAGGGATTGTCCTATGGCTACACCTTC
-,TRBJ2-7,TRBV18,TRBD1,CASSSQGAYEQYF,TGTGCCAGCTCATCTCAGGGGGCCTACGAGCAGTACTTC
-,TRBJ1-4,TRBV15,-,CATSRDFQGNEKLFF,TGTGCCACCAGCAGAGATTTCCAGGGGAATGAAAAACTGTTTTTT
-,TRBJ2-7,TRBV28,TRBD1,CASSLTPGQGYEQYF,TGTGCCAGCAGTTTAACTCCGGGACAGGGGTACGAGCAGTACTTC
-,TRBJ1-2,TRBV3-1/TRBV3-2,TRBD1,CASSQVVTGEHYGYTF,TGTGCCAGCAGCCAAGTCGTGACAGGGGAACACTATGGCTACACCTTC
-,TRBJ1-6,TRBV16,-,CASSQFIRVDSPLHF,TGTGCCAGCAGCCAATTCATCAGGGTGGACTCACCCCTCCACTTT
once,TRBJ1-1,TRBV18,-,CASSPFAQGNTEAFF,TGTGCCAGCTCACCATTCGCGCAGGGAAACACTGAAGCTTTCTTT
-,TRBJ2-7,TRBV12-3/TRBV12-4,-,CASRSQEGYEQYF,TGTGCCAGCCGATCGCAGGAAGGCTACGAGCAGTACTTC
-,TRBJ2-7,TRBV27,-,CASSSRTGFYEQYF,TGTGCCAGCAGTTCCCGGACGGGATTTTACGAGCAGTACTTC
few,TRBJ1-1,TRBV30,-,CAWGPGFTEAFF,TGTGCCTGGGGACCAGGCTTCACTGAAGCTTTCTTT
few,TRBJ1-1,TRBV9,TRBD1,CASSSPRRTGENTEAFF,TGTGCCAGCAGCTCACCGCGACGGACAGGCGAGAACACTGAAGCTTTCTTT
-,TRBJ1-5,TRBV11-2,TRBD1,CASSQGDQPQHF,TGTGCCAGCAGCCAGGGGGATCAGCCCCAGCATTTT
-,TRBJ2-1,TRBV7-2,TRBD2,CASRGLAGGDEQFF,TGTGCCAGCAGAGGCCTAGCGGGGGGGGATGAGCAGTTCTTC
-,TRBJ2-7,TRBV6-1,-,CASSETVNEQYF,TGTGCCAGCAGTGAAACTGTGAACGAGCAGTACTTC
-,TRBJ2-3,TRBV6-2/TRBV6-3,TRBD2,CASSYRGTSGISTDTQYF,TGTGCCAGCAGTTACCGGGGGACTAGCGGGATTAGCACAGATACGCAGTATTTT
-,TRBJ1-3,TRBV5-4,-,CASTLARGGGSGNTIYF,TGTGCCAGCACCCTGGCAAGGGGAGGTGGCTCTGGAAACACCATATATTTT